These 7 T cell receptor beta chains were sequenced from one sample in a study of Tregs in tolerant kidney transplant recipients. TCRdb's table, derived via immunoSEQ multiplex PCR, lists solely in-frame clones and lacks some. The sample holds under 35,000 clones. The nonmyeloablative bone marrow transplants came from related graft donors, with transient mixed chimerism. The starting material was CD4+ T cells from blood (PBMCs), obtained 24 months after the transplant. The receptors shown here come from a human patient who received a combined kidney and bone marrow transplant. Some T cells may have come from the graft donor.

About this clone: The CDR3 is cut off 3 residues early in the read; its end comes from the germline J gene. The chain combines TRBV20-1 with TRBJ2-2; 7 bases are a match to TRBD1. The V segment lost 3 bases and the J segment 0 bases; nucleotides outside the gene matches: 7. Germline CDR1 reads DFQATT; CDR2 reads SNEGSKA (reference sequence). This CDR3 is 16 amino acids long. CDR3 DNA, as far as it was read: TGCAGTGCTAGGGACCCAGGGGGAGCGAACACCGGGGAG. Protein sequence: CSARDPGGANTGE. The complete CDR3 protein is CSARDPGGANTGELFF.

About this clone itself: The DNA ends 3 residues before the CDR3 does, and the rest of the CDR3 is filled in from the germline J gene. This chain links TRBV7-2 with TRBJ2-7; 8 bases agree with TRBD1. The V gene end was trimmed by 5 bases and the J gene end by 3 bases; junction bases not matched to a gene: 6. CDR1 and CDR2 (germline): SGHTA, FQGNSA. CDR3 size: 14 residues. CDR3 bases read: TGTGCCAGCAGCGCAAGACAGGGGAGCTACGAG. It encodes CASSARQGSYE. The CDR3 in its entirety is CASSARQGSYEQYF.

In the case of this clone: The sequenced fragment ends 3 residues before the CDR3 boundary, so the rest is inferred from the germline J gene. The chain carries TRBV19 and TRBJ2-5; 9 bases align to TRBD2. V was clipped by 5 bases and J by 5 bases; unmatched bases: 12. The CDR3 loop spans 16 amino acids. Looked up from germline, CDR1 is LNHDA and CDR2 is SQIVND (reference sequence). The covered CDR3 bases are TGTGCCAGTAGTCCAAGACTTGCGGGAGGGAGGGAGACC. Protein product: CASSPRLAGGRET. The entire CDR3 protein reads CASSPRLAGGRETQYF.

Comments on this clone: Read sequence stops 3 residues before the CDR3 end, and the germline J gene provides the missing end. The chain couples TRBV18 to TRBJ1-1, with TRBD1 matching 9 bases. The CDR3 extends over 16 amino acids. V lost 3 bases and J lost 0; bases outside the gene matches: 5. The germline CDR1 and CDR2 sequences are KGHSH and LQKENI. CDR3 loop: CASSPHRGLVNTEAFF. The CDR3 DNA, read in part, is TGTGCCAGCTCACCTCACAGGGGGCTAGTGAACACTGAA.

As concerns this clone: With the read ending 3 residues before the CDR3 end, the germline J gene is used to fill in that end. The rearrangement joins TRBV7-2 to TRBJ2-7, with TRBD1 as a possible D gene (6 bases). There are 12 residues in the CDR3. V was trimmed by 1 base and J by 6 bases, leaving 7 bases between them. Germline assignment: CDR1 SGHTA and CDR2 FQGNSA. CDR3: CASSLGGGEQYF. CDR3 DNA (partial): TGTGCCAGCAGCTTAGGAGGGGGCGAG. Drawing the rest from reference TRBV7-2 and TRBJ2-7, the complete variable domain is GAGVSQSPSNKVTEKGKDVELRCDPISGHTALYWYRQSLGQGLEFLIYFQGNSAPDKSGLPSDRFSAERTGGSVSTLTIQRTQQEDSAVYLCASSLGGGEQYFGPGTRLTVT.

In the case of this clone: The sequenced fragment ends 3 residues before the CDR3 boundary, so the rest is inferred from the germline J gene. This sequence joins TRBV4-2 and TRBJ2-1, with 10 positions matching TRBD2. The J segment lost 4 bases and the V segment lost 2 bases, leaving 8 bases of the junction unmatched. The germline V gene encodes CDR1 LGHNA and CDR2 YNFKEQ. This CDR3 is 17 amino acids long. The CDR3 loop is CASSQTGLAGAYNEQFF. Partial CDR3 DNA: TGTGCCAGCAGCCAAACGGGGCTAGCGGGAGCTTACAATGAG.

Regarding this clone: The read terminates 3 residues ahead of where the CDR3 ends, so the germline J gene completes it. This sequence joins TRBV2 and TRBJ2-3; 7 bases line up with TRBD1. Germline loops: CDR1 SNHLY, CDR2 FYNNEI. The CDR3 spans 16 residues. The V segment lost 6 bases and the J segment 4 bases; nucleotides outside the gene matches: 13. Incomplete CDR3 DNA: TGTGCCAGCAGCAAGGGACAGACCACGGACCCAGATACG. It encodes CASSKGQTTDPDT. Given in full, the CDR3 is CASSKGQTTDPDTQYF.